The sequence of this T cell receptor beta chain was determined in a study of OX40 agonist ivuxolimab in advanced cancers. Study-wide results and caveats: In CD8+ T cells, expanded clones were on average more numerous than in CD4+.

Germline CDR1 is SGHAT and CDR2 is FQDESV (reference sequence). The CDR3 sequence is 13 residues long. The V end lost 5 bases, the J end lost 6 bases, and 14 bases lay between the germline ends. TCRdb keeps only in-frame clones here, not all; method: immunoSEQ multiplex PCR. Among just under 20,000 clones listed, approximately 80% were seen once. Details on this clone: Its antigen is not known.

Systemic immunosuppression or autoimmune disease history was grounds to exclude patients. The source of this sequence is an adult with an advanced solid tumor such as melanoma, head and neck, liver or kidney cancer. The material was CD4+ or CD8+ T cells sorted from blood, obtained in a trial of the OX40 agonist ivuxolimab. The chain joins TRBV11-1 to TRBJ2-7; possibly TRBD2 for D (5 bases). The CDR3 protein is CASSPSRGGEQYF. In DNA, the CDR3 is TGTGCCAGCAGCCCCAGCCGGGGTGGCGAGCAGTACTTC.